The rows below give T cell receptor beta chains drawn from one sample of a study of radiotherapy plus CTLA-4 blockade in lung cancer. TCRdb's copy holds only in-frame clones and misses some; the assay was immunoSEQ multiplex PCR. The table shows more than 95,000 clones, with about four fifths occurring only once. The sequences come from peripheral blood, collected from a patient treated with radiotherapy plus ipilimumab. The receptors were sampled from a human donor with non-small cell lung cancer who had a partial response to radiotherapy plus ipilimumab. Some clones in this sample may be carry-over from other donors' samples. Each CDR3 is given with its conserved first and last residue. Each record gives: D gene, clone size, CDR3 length, V gene, J gene, CDR3 protein, CDR3 DNA. A D gene is named only where the DNA matches it firmly. Part of the rows lack a size; the others show once, few, many or a class for expanded clones.

>.|.|17|TRBV9|TRBJ2-6
CASSVYGRAPGANVLTF
TGTGCCAGCAGCGTTTACGGCAGGGCCCCTGGGGCCAACGTCCTGACTTTC
>.|.|12|TRBV6-1|TRBJ1-2
CASSGDNYGYTF
TGTGCCAGCTCAGGGGATAACTATGGCTACACCTTC
>TRBD2|many|15|TRBV28|TRBJ2-2
CASSFGGRGTGELFF
TGTGCCAGCAGTTTTGGCGGGAGGGGCACCGGGGAGCTGTTTTTT
>.|.|13|TRBV7-2|TRBJ2-7
CASSRQSSYEQYF
TGTGCCAGCAGCCGACAGAGCTCCTACGAGCAGTACTTC
>.|.|18|TRBV27|TRBJ1-6
CASSLGRSGVGNHSPLHF
TGTGCCAGCAGTTTAGGGCGCTCGGGGGTAGGAAACCATTCACCCCTCCACTTT
>.|.|13|TRBV5-6|TRBJ2-7
CASSPSSSYEQYF
TGTGCCAGCAGCCCTTCCAGCTCCTACGAGCAGTACTTC
>.|.|15|TRBV6-1|TRBJ1-5
CASSEVEGGLGPQHF
TGTGCCAGCAGTGAAGTAGAAGGAGGATTAGGGCCCCAGCATTTT
>.|.|14|TRBV29-1|TRBJ2-5
CSGSTGYGQETQYF
TGCAGCGGATCAACAGGGTATGGGCAAGAGACCCAGTACTTC
>.|few|16|TRBV5-4|TRBJ2-5
CASSGGGKGIGETQYF
TGTGCCAGCAGCGGGGGCGGAAAGGGAATTGGAGAGACCCAGTACTTC
>TRBD2|.|16|TRBV28|TRBJ2-1
CASSEERESSYNEQFF
TGTGCCAGCAGTGAAGAGCGGGAGAGCTCCTACAATGAGCAGTTCTTC
>TRBD1|.|15|TRBV19|TRBJ1-3
CASSGQAQTGNTIYF
TGTGCCAGTAGTGGACAGGCCCAGACTGGAAACACCATATATTTT
>.|.|13|TRBV2|TRBJ1-2
CASSAGGPYGYTF
TGTGCCAGCAGTGCAGGAGGACCCTATGGCTACACCTTC
>TRBD1|.|17|TRBV11-2|TRBJ1-1
CASSSTRMTGRRTEAFF
TGTGCCAGCAGCTCTACACGCATGACAGGGAGAAGAACTGAAGCTTTCTTT
>TRBD1|.|15|TRBV9|TRBJ2-3
CASSVGQGRTDTQYF
TGTGCCAGCAGCGTAGGACAGGGTCGGACAGATACGCAGTATTTT
>.|.|12|TRBV28|TRBJ2-3
CASRGLRDTQYF
TGTGCCAGCAGGGGCCTAAGAGATACGCAGTATTTT
>TRBD2|.|16|TRBV7-2|TRBJ2-3
CASSLSSGGTTDTQYF
TGTGCCAGCAGCTTAAGTAGCGGGGGGACGACAGATACGCAGTATTTT
>TRBD2|.|15|TRBV7-9|TRBJ2-1
CASSPRGLAGHEQFF
TGTGCCAGCAGCCCTAGGGGCCTAGCGGGTCATGAGCAGTTCTTC
>TRBD2|.|15|TRBV2|TRBJ2-7
CASSEDRTSDDEQYF
TGTGCCAGCAGTGAAGACAGGACTAGCGATGACGAGCAGTACTTC
>TRBD2|.|16|TRBV5-1|TRBJ2-3
CASSLGLAGYTDTQYF
TGCGCCAGCAGCTTGGGGCTAGCGGGATACACAGATACGCAGTATTTT
>TRBD1|.|13|TRBV19|TRBJ1-2
CASRPTGVSGYTF
TGTGCCAGTAGACCAACAGGGGTGAGTGGCTACACCTTC
>TRBD1|few|15|TRBV18|TRBJ1-2
CASSPSQGAAYGYTF
TGTGCCAGCTCACCAAGCCAGGGGGCCGCATATGGCTACACCTTC
>.|once|16|TRBV6-5|TRBJ2-2
CASSYLPKGGTGELFF
TGTGCCAGCAGTTACTTACCGAAGGGAGGAACCGGGGAGCTGTTTTTT
>TRBD1|.|13|TRBV5-6|TRBJ1-2
CASSPWTGQGYTF
TGTGCCAGCAGCCCCTGGACAGGGCAAGGCTACACCTTC
>TRBD2|.|17|TRBV2|TRBJ2-5
CASRTWGSGRARETQYF
TGTGCCAGCCGCACGTGGGGGAGCGGGAGGGCCCGGGAGACCCAGTACTTC
>.|once|11|TRBV20-1|TRBJ2-7
CSVGGTYEQYF
TGCAGTGTGGGGGGTACCTACGAGCAGTACTTC
>TRBD2|.|14|TRBV7-8|TRBJ2-5
CASREGLNIETQYF
TGTGCCAGCAGGGAGGGACTAAACATAGAGACCCAGTACTTC
>.|.|16|TRBV28|TRBJ2-3
CASSLQIGGSVDTQYF
TGTGCCAGCAGTTTACAGATTGGGGGGAGTGTGGATACGCAGTATTTT
>.|.|16|TRBV15|TRBJ1-3
CATSRAPTDTGNTIYF
TGTGCCACCAGCAGAGCCCCGACGGACACTGGAAACACCATATATTTT
>.|.|15|TRBV5-1|TRBJ2-5
CASSFSGGHQETQYF
TGCGCCAGCAGCTTCTCCGGGGGGCACCAAGAGACCCAGTACTTC
>.|few|14|TRBV6-5|TRBJ1-5
CASSSTASNQPQHF
TGTGCCAGCAGTTCGACAGCGAGCAATCAGCCCCAGCATTTT
>TRBD1|.|14|TRBV15|TRBJ1-2
CATRRDRANYGYTF
TGTGCCACCAGAAGGGACAGGGCGAACTATGGCTACACCTTC
>.|.|14|TRBV28|TRBJ1-1
CASSEQGLNTEAFF
TGTGCCAGCAGTGAACAGGGCTTGAACACTGAAGCTTTCTTT
>TRBD1|.|16|TRBV11-2|TRBJ1-3
CASSTGGQGSGNTIYF
TGTGCCAGCAGCACAGGGGGACAGGGGAGCGGAAACACCATATATTTT
>.|.|16|TRBV7-3|TRBJ2-1
CASSLSPGLMYTEQFF
TGTGCCAGCAGCTTATCCCCGGGACTGATGTACACTGAGCAGTTCTTC